This TCR beta chain was found in a study of human T cells and chemical hapten exposure (dated by TCRdb to about 2021). Regarding the complete study: For sensitization, 2% DPC in acetone was applied to a roughly 2 cm by roughly 2 cm area of upper inner arm skin. Patients additionally received weekly therapeutic DPC doses to the scalp throughout the roughly 25-week study period. Patch testing was performed on the upper back with Finn chambers containing 0.01% DPC, and the patch tests were scored after 6 days according to International Contact Dermatitis Research Group standards. Most of the patients in the cohort were female, and the cohort covered alopecia areata with under or over 50% scalp involvement, alopecia totalis and alopecia universalis. Libraries were combined into a pool for sequencing, and differences in TCR yield between samples came mainly from small differences in library volumes within the pool. Peripheral blood TCR repertoire changes were tracked in vivo in alopecia patients during primary and secondary sensitization to the hapten diphenylcyclopropenone (DPC). Blood samples were taken from patients before sensitization (week 0) and then at 2, 6 and about 24 weeks after DPC sensitization. Approximately 30 alopecia patients provided blood for TCR sequencing at one to four time points (pre-sensitization, 2, 6 and 24 weeks). From each blood RNA sample, both TCR alpha and TCR beta chains were sequenced. The paper as a whole reports these results and caveats: All patients had alopecia, a presumed autoimmune disease, so their immune response might differ from that of healthy individuals. Patch test score correlated positively with the number of PT1 expanded TCRs, reaching significance at thresholds 8, 16 and 32 but not at 4. Repeated subsampling changed both the strength of the expansion versus patch-test correlation and the threshold at which that correlation became significant. DPC sensitization did not change the number of TCRs with a frequency above 1 in 1000, and there was no evidence of changes in global repertoire structure. Expanded TCRs formed significantly more large CDR3 similarity clusters than pre-sensitization or healthy control sets, consistent with antigen-driven responses.

Via the germline V gene, CDR1 is SGHVS and CDR2 FNYEAQ. Unmatched junction bases come to 8, with V trimmed by 1 base and J by 4 bases. CDR3 length: 16 amino acids, cysteine to phenylalanine. Only the CDR3 portion is preserved as DNA: 48 bases, with reading frame beginning at the first base. Interpreted using the paper, the time point label stands for: patch test 3, about 24 weeks after DPC sensitization. This specimen's treatment or condition label, per the study, means: therapeutic diphenylcyclopropenone sensitization with weekly scalp DPC. Unfractionated whole blood was collected in Tempus Blood RNA tubes, and total RNA was extracted from that blood. At each patch-test visit, blood was drawn before the patch test was applied. To be eligible, patients had to be aged 18 to 70, diagnosed with alopecia and judged suitable for DPC therapy, while pregnant patients were excluded. Library method: RACE. Sequencing was performed on a NextSeq 500. Library preparation attached unique molecular identifiers to individual cDNA molecules for quantitative, reproducible TCR counting. Under the source paper's analysis protocol: The median number of TCRs per sample was over 85,000, ranging from about 23,224 to 700,000. V, J and CDR3 annotation of the TCR reads was carried out using the Decombinator software suite. For PS versus PT1 abundance plots, all samples were subsampled to the same number of TCRs (28,000). TCRs were defined as expanded if absent before sensitization and observed at least eight times at the 2-week time point. TCRdb handled the public reads itself, with Q25 trimming in fastp and clone calling in MiXCR, and kept productive beta chains. CDR3 protein duplicates are merged, each entry listing the most common genes and DNA. The V and J calls shown here were made by TCRdb, not taken from the authors' results. For this sample the table gives roughly 38,000 distinct CDR3 sequences, of which more than 8% were detected only once. The ten largest clones take up around 28% of the sample.

This clonotype was seen repeatedly, ten times or more. Its antigen specificity is not known. The sample holds no much larger clone one base away, and base qualities are not on file. The sequence joins TRBV7-6 to TRBJ2-5; 8 central nucleotides agree with TRBD1. The receptor was derived from a man aged 45-65 years with alopecia areata. Some clones in this sample may be carry-over from other donors' samples. The starting material was whole blood, obtained in connection with sensitization to the hapten diphenylcyclopropenone (DPC). The CDR3 has the sequence CASSLGSDRGRETQYF. The nucleotides read TGTGCCAGCAGCTTAGGGAGCGACAGGGGCCGAGAGACCCAGTACTTC.